These 25 T cell receptor beta chains were all obtained from the same sample, sequenced in a study of cytomegalovirus exposure and HLA in healthy donors. Both 60 Vbeta primers and 13 Jbeta primers went into the PCR. Assay: immunoSEQ multiplex PCR; the TCRdb copy retains only in-frame clones and omits some. The sample lists 150,000 to 200,000 clones, 75% to 85% occurring once. Sequences were obtained from PBMCs. These receptors came from a man under 40 in good health and CMV-seronegative.

The V gene is TRBV10-2, the J gene TRBJ1-5; D remains ambiguous. This CDR3 has 15 amino acids. Between the trimmed V and J ends, which lost 0 bases and 0 bases, there was a span of 6 bases. Germline values: CDR1 WSHSY, CDR2 SAAADI. For the CDR3, the DNA is TGCGCCAGCAGTGAGTCCCATAGTAGCAATCAGCCCCAGCATTTT. Translation gives CASSESHSSNQPQHF.

The J gene is TRBJ1-2, the V gene TRBV7-2; the D gene is possibly TRBD1 (5 bases). V lost 2 bases and J 7 bases, leaving 14 bases between the germline ends. Germline-derived CDR1 and CDR2 are SGHTA and FQGNSA. The CDR3 contains 14 residues. The CDR3 here is CASSLNGRAVGYTF. The CDR3 coding sequence is TGTGCCAGCAGCTTAAACGGCAGGGCCGTTGGCTACACCTTC. Together with reference TRBV7-2 and TRBJ1-2, the CDR3 gives the full variable domain: GAGVSQSPSNKVTEKGKDVELRCDPISGHTALYWYRQSLGQGLEFLIYFQGNSAPDKSGLPSDRFSAERTGGSVSTLTIQRTQQEDSAVYLCASSLNGRAVGYTFGSGTRLTVV.

The chain combines TRBV28 with TRBJ1-4; D ambiguous. This CDR3 has 15 residues. Trimming took off 1 base at V and 0 bases at J, with 6 bases between the two ends. CDR1 is MDHEN and CDR2 is SYDVKM in the germline V gene. CDR3 sequence (DNA): TGTGCCAGCAGTTTATATGAGACAACTAATGAAAAACTGTTTTTT. Residues: CASSLYETTNEKLFF.

The chain joins TRBV19 to TRBJ1-5, with 10 bases lining up with TRBD1. The CDR3 totals 18 residues. Trimming took 3 bases from V and 5 from J; bases not matched to a gene: 13. Germline V gives CDR1 LNHDA, CDR2 SQIVND (reference sequence). CDR3 residues: CASSIPRQGATGYQPQHF. CDR3 coding DNA: TGTGCCAGTAGTATCCCCCGACAGGGGGCAACAGGTTATCAGCCCCAGCATTTT.

The chain recombines TRBV14 with TRBJ1-1, with D tentatively TRBD1 (6 bases). The CDR3 spans 15 residues. V lost 4 bases, J lost 1 base, and 13 bases lay in between. The germline gives CDR1 SGHDN, CDR2 FVKESK. CDR3 coding DNA: TGTGCCAGCAGCCTCCAGGACAGACCGAACACTGAAGCTTTCTTT. Its translation is CASSLQDRPNTEAFF.

The V and J genes are TRBV29-1 and TRBJ2-5; 8 bases line up with TRBD1. The CDR3 is 13 residues long. V shed 6 bases and J 2 bases; nucleotides not matched to a gene: 5. The germline gives CDR1 SQVTM, CDR2 ANQGSEA. The CDR3 here is CSVAGGGQETQYF. The CDR3 DNA is TGCAGCGTCGCAGGGGGCGGGCAAGAGACCCAGTACTTC. The whole variable domain, remainder taken from reference TRBV29-1 and TRBJ2-5, is SAVISQKPSRDICQRGTSLTIQCQVDSQVTMMFWYRQQPGQSLTLIATANQGSEATYESGFVIDKFPISRPNLTFSTLTVSNMSPEDSSIYLCSVAGGGQETQYFGPGTRLLVL.

The chain combines TRBV9 with TRBJ2-7; 7 bases are shared with TRBD1. Germline V gives CDR1 SGDLS, CDR2 YYNGEE. The CDR3 contains 15 residues. The junction had 14 bases not matched to a gene; V was cut back by 4 bases and J by 7 bases. The CDR3 DNA sequence: TGTGCCAGCAGCCTCGGGACAGTTCAAGTGGGGGAGCAGTACTTC. It specifies CASSLGTVQVGEQYF.

Comment on this clone: Germline is not matched at one junction end, which may reflect a read error. Other DNA variants within this sample encode the same CDR3. The rearrangement links TRBV7-9 to TRBJ2-7, with a possible D match to TRBD1 (6 bases). Germline CDR1 SEHNR, CDR2 FQNEAQ (reference sequence). The CDR3 loop spans 12 amino acids. The CDR3 spells CSSSSQGYEQYF. CDR3 coding DNA: TGTTCCAGCAGCTCACAGGGCTACGAGCAGTACTTC. The full variable domain, with the rest looked up from reference TRBV7-9 and TRBJ2-7, is DTGVSQNPRHKITKRGQNVTFRCDPISEHNRLYWYRQTLGQGPEFLTYFQNEAQLEKSRLLSDRFSAERPKGSFSTLEIQRTEQGDSAMYLCSSSSQGYEQYFGPGTRLTVT.

This chain links TRBV5-1 with TRBJ2-3; 8 bases map to TRBD2. J was trimmed by 2 bases and V by 0 bases; bases with no gene match: 8. There are 17 residues in the CDR3. CDR1 is SGHRS, CDR2 YFSETQ, per germline. CDR3 sequence (DNA): TGCGCCAGCAGCTTGGGGGGACTAGTGTCGCACACAGATACGCAGTATTTT. This gives the protein CASSLGGLVSHTDTQYF.

The chain links TRBV6-6 to TRBJ2-5; possible D gene TRBD2, 6 bases. Germline CDR1 reads MNHNY; CDR2 reads SVGAGI (reference sequence). V was clipped by 7 bases and J by 2 bases, with 17 bases between them. This CDR3 comprises 15 residues. The CDR3 DNA follows: TGTGCCAGCACCGGGCCTCCTGGGGGGCAAGAGACCCAGTACTTC. This codes for CASTGPPGGQETQYF.

The chain links TRBV5-1 to TRBJ2-7; 7 bases are a match to TRBD1. The CDR3 is made up of 13 amino acids. Looked up from germline, CDR1 is SGHRS and CDR2 is YFSETQ. With 2 bases clipped from V and 3 bases from J, the junction kept 2 bases outside the gene matches. CDR3: CASSFNRGYEQYF. The CDR3 DNA is TGCGCCAGCAGCTTTAACAGGGGCTACGAGCAGTACTTC.

The chain carries TRBV9 and TRBJ2-3; the match to TRBD2 covers 9 bases. Germline V gene sequence: CDR1 SGDLS, CDR2 YYNGEE. The CDR3 sequence is 17 residues long. After removal of 3 bases from V and 1 base from J, the junction contained 9 bases not matched to a gene. In DNA, the CDR3 is TGTGCCAGCAGCGACCGATCTGCGGGAGGGGGCACAGATACGCAGTATTTT. This codes for CASSDRSAGGGTDTQYF.

This clone was recorded only once. The chain recombines TRBV28 with TRBJ1-4; 7 bases fit TRBD1. The trim removed 3 bases at V and 5 bases at J, leaving 6 bases unmatched. Germline V CDR1 and CDR2: MDHEN, SYDVKM. The CDR3 is 15 amino acids. The CDR3 loop reads CASSFTGVGNEKLFF. DNA for the CDR3: TGTGCCAGCAGTTTTACAGGGGTCGGGAATGAAAAACTGTTTTTT.

The CDR3 DNA reads TGTGCCAGCAGTCCCAGGGTGGGCACTGAAGCTTTCTTT. Translating it yields CASSPRVGTEAFF. The rearrangement joins TRBV27 to TRBJ1-1; perhaps TRBD1 as D (5 bases). The CDR3 extends over 13 amino acids. Germline CDR1 and CDR2: MNHEY and SMNVEV (reference sequence). With 5 bases removed from V and 4 bases from J, the gap between germline ends came to 11 bases.

This clone was observed a few times. This chain uses TRBV5-5 with TRBJ2-2, with a weak D call TRBD2 (5 bases). The CDR3 is 15 amino acids. Trimming shortened V by 4 bases and J by 2 bases, and 12 bases separated the two germline ends. Germline-derived CDR1 and CDR2 are SGHKS and YYEKEE (reference sequence). The CDR3 spells CASSPLPGNTGELFF. CDR3 DNA sequence: TGTGCCAGCAGCCCTTTACCGGGAAACACCGGGGAGCTGTTTTTT.

The sample holds a few counts of this clone. V is TRBV6-5 and J is TRBJ1-6; 7 bases map to TRBD1. V dropped 6 bases and J dropped 9; count of bases not matched to a gene: 8. This CDR3 has 14 residues. Germline CDR1 reads MNHEY; CDR2 reads SVGAGI. CDR3 loop: CASSSTGLGSPLHF. The CDR3 coding sequence is TGTGCCAGCAGCTCGACAGGGCTGGGTTCACCCCTCCACTTT.

This clone was recorded once. The CDR3 DNA is TGTGCCAGCAGTTGGGGGGATCTCTCCTACGAGCAGTACTTC. Amino acid sequence: CASSWGDLSYEQYF. This sequence joins TRBV28 and TRBJ2-7, with D tentatively TRBD2 (6 bases). V gave up 4 bases and J gave up 0 bases, with 10 bases separating them. CDR3 length: 14 amino acids. Germline-derived CDR1 and CDR2 are MDHEN and SYDVKM.

The chain uses TRBV11-1 and TRBJ2-5; D possibly corresponds to TRBD1 (6 bases). The germline CDR1 and CDR2 sequences are SGHAT and FQDESV (reference sequence). CDR3 size: 15 residues. V lost 3 bases and J 5 bases, leaving 16 bases between the germline ends. The DNA of the CDR3 is TGTGCCAGCAGCTTCCGCCAGGGGCAGTACGAGACCCAGTACTTC. Translation: CASSFRQGQYETQYF.

The chain couples TRBV28 to TRBJ2-6; a weak D match, TRBD2 (5 bases). Looked up from germline, CDR1 is MDHEN and CDR2 is SYDVKM. Trimming pared 6 bases from V and 4 bases from J, leaving 10 bases between. The CDR3 is 14 amino acids. The CDR3 DNA sequence: TGTGCCAGCAGCGGGGTATCCGGGGCCAACGTCCTGACTTTC. Its translation: CASSGVSGANVLTF.

This chain connects TRBV27 to TRBJ2-3, with a possible D match to TRBD2 (5 bases). The CDR3 sequence is 14 residues long. Germline V gene lookup returns CDR1 MNHEY and CDR2 SMNVEV (reference sequence). V was shortened by 2 bases and J by 1 base, with 7 bases between the two germline ends. CDR3 nucleotides: TGTGCCAGCAGTTTACGGGAAGGCACAGATACGCAGTATTTT. Amino acid sequence: CASSLREGTDTQYF.

Concerning this clone itself: Germline and junction disagree at one end, which may indicate a read error. Here the CDR3 reads CASSYAGQGFYGQYF. The DNA for the CDR3 is TGTGCCAGCAGTTACGCCGGACAGGGATTTTACGGGCAGTACTTC. The rearrangement links TRBV6-5 to TRBJ2-7; 8 bases are shared with TRBD1. Germline V gene lookup returns CDR1 MNHEY and CDR2 SVGAGI. The CDR3 is 15 residues long.

The chain recombines TRBV14 with TRBJ2-1, with 7 bases matching TRBD1. After removal of 5 bases from V and 7 bases from J, the junction contained 14 bases not matched to a gene. The CDR3 sequence is 16 residues long. Germline V gene data show CDR1 as SGHDN and CDR2 as FVKESK. The DNA of the CDR3 is TGTGCCAGCAGCTACCAAGAAGGAGTCAGGGGGAATGAGCAGTTCTTC. This translates into CASSYQEGVRGNEQFF.

A note on this clone: This sample includes further DNA sequences coding for the same CDR3. This rearrangement joins TRBV6-1 to TRBJ1-2; unclear D gene. The V gene lost 0 bases and the J gene lost 7 bases, with 6 bases spanning the gap. CDR1 and CDR2 from the germline V gene are MNHNS and SASEGT. This CDR3 spans 12 amino acids. Written as DNA, the CDR3 is TGTGCCAGCAGTGAAGCGCGGGCTGGCTACACCTTC. Protein product: CASSEARAGYTF.

The chain has TRBV7-3 and TRBJ2-2; D is ambiguous. V was pared by 5 bases and J by 4 bases, with 11 bases between. Germline V gives CDR1 SGHTA, CDR2 FQGTGA. The CDR3 has 14 residues. The CDR3 coding sequence is TGTGCCAGCAGCCTAGGTGGTGGCACCGGGGAGCTGTTTTTT. Translated, it gives CASSLGGGTGELFF.

The chain carries TRBV19 and TRBJ2-7, with 8 bases identical to TRBD1. This CDR3 region has 15 residues. Trimming took 5 bases from V and 1 from J; bases not matched to a gene: 7. Germline V lookup: CDR1 LNHDA, CDR2 SQIVND (reference sequence). Written as DNA, the CDR3 is TGTGCCAGTAGTGGGTACCGGACAGGGTCCTACGAGCAGTACTTC. Protein: CASSGYRTGSYEQYF.